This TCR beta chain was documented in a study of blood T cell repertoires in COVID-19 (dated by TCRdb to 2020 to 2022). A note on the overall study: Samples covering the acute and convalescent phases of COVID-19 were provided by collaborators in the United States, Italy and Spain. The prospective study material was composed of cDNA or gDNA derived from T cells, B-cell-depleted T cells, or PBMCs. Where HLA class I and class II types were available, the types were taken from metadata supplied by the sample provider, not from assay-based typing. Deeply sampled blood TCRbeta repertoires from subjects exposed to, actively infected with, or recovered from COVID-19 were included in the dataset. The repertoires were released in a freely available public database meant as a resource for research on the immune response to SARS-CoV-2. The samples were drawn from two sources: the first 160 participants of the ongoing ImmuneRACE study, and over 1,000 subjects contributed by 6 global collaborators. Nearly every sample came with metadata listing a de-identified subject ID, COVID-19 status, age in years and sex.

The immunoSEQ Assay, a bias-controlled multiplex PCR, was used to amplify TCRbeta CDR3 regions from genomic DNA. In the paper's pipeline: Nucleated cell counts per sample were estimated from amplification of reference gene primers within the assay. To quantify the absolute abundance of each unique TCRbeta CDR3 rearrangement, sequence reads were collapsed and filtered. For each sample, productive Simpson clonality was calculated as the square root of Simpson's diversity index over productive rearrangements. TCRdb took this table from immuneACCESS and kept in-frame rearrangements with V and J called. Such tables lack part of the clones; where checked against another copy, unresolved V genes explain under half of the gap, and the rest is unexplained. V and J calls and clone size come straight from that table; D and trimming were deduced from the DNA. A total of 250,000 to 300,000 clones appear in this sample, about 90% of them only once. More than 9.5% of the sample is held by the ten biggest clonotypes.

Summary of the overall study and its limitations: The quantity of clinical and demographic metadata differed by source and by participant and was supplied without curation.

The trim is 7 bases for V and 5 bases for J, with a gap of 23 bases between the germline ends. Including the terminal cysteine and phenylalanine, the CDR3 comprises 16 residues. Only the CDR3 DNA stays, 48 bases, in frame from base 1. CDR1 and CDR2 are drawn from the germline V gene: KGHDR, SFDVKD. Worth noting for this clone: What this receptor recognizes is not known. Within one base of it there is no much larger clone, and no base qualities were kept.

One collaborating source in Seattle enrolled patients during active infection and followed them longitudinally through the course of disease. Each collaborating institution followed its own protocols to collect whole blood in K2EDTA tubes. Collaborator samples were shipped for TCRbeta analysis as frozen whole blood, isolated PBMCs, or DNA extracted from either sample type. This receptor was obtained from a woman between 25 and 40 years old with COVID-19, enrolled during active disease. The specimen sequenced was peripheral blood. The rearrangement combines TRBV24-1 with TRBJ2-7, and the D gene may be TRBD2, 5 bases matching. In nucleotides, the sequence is TGTGCCACCAGAGGGCCCGGGGATTCTTTTAAGGACGAGCAGTACTTC. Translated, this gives CATRGPGDSFKDEQYF.